Listed below are T cell receptor beta chains from one sample, sequenced in a study of technical replicates of blood from a handful of donors. Libraries were prepared by immunoSEQ multiplex PCR; TCRdb keeps only in-frame clonotypes and omits some of them. Of some 78,000 clones in the sample, over 85% were seen once. Material: T cells isolated from PBMCs. The receptor source for this set is a human donor in good health. The CDR3 runs from the conserved cysteine through the conserved F or W. Fields, in order: CDR3 DNA, CDR3 protein, clone size, D gene, J gene, V gene. D genes are given only for firm matches. Size tells how often a clone was seen (once, few, many) or the class of an expanded clone, and some rows leave it out.

TGTGCCAGCAGAGCTCAGGGTTCGTCCTACAATGAGCAGTTCTTC	CASRAQGSSYNEQFF	once	NA	TRBJ2-1	TRBV6-5
TGCAGCGTTGTAACGGGACTAGCTGAGCAGTACTTC	CSVVTGLAEQYF	NA	TRBD2	TRBJ2-7	TRBV29-1
TGCGCCAGCAGCTTTCTAGGGGCTAGCTCCTACAATGAGCAGTTCTTC	CASSFLGASSYNEQFF	NA	NA	TRBJ2-1	TRBV5-1
TGCGCCAGCAGCCGTGACGGAGGGCTAGGGAATGAGCAGTTCTTC	CASSRDGGLGNEQFF	NA	NA	TRBJ2-1	TRBV4-1
TGTGCCAGCAGTGAAGGGTCCCAACAGGGGGGTTATGGCTACACCTTC	CASSEGSQQGGYGYTF	NA	TRBD1	TRBJ1-2	TRBV6-1
TGTGCCAGCCTAGGATCGGCTAACTATGGCTACACCTTC	CASLGSANYGYTF	NA	NA	TRBJ1-2	TRBV28
TGCGCCAGCACTGAGGACAGGGTGAACACCGGGGAGCTGTTTTTT	CASTEDRVNTGELFF	few	TRBD1	TRBJ2-2	TRBV5-1
TGTGCCAGCAGCTTAGATCCGCAGGGGCCTGGGGCCAACGTCCTGACTTTC	CASSLDPQGPGANVLTF	NA	NA	TRBJ2-6	TRBV11-2
TGCGCCAGCAGCCAAAGTGAGCTAGCTGCTCAGGAGGAGCAGTACTTC	CASSQSELAAQEEQYF	NA	NA	TRBJ2-7	TRBV4-1
TGTGCCAGCAGGCAACAGGGGGTAGGGCATGGCTACACCTTC	CASRQQGVGHGYTF	once	TRBD1	TRBJ1-2	TRBV6-6
TGTGCCAGCAGTTTAACAAGAACGAACACTGAAGCTTTCTTT	CASSLTRTNTEAFF	NA	NA	TRBJ1-1	TRBV28
TGTGCCAGCACTTCAAGTGGGGCCACTGGCTACACCTTC	CASTSSGATGYTF	NA	NA	TRBJ1-2	TRBV27